Each of the 26 T cell receptor beta chains below was sequenced from the same sample in a study of blood T cell repertoires in COVID-19. Using immunoSEQ multiplex PCR, the repertoire was profiled, and TCRdb retains in-frame clones only, with some absent. In the table there are 110,000 or so clones, about four fifths of which are singletons. The sample taken for sequencing was peripheral blood. These TCRs come from a human donor in a cohort sampled during active COVID-19.

The J gene is TRBJ2-3, the V gene TRBV11-3, with 8 bases lining up with TRBD2. The CDR3 loop spans 13 amino acids. The V segment lost 5 bases and the J segment 10 bases; nucleotides outside the gene matches: 8. Germline lookup yields CDR1 SGHNT and CDR2 YENEEA. The CDR3 here is CASSGGGGPSQYF. CDR3 coding DNA: TGTGCCAGCAGCGGGGGCGGGGGGCCCTCGCAGTATTTT. Complete variable domain (other parts from reference TRBV11-3 and TRBJ2-3): EAGVVQSPRYKIIEKKQPVAFWCNPISGHNTLYWYLQNLGQGPELLIRYENEEAVDDSQLPKDRFSAERLKGVDSTLKIQPAELGDSAVYLCASSGGGGPSQYFGPGTRLTVL.

The chain couples TRBV6-4 to TRBJ2-2; 9 bases match TRBD2. Looked up from germline, CDR1 is MRHNA and CDR2 is SNTAGT. The V and J ends lost 6 bases and 1 base, in that order; junction bases with no gene match: 6. The CDR3 extends over 16 amino acids. The DNA for the CDR3 is TGTGCCAGCAGCGATAGCGGGGGCCAGAACACCGGGGAGCTGTTTTTT. Protein sequence: CASSDSGGQNTGELFF.

V gene TRBV9 combines with J gene TRBJ2-3, with D possibly matching TRBD2 (7 bases). The CDR3 is made up of 15 amino acids. Germline V CDR1 and CDR2: SGDLS, YYNGEE. The ends were cut back, 4 bases at V and 4 bases at J, with 16 bases in the middle. As DNA, the CDR3 is TGTGCCAGCAGCAGGGTAGGGGGGGAGGCAGATACGCAGTATTTT. Translated: CASSRVGGEADTQYF.

The J gene is TRBJ2-7, the V gene TRBV7-9; tentative D call: TRBD1 (7 bases). Per germline, CDR1 SEHNR and CDR2 FQNEAQ (reference sequence). The V gene lost 7 bases and the J gene lost 6 bases, with 25 bases spanning the gap. This CDR3 region has 16 residues. CDR3 coding DNA: TGTGCCAGCAAGCCCCCAGGGGGGAGGACTAAGAGCGAGCAGTACTTC. Translated: CASKPPGGRTKSEQYF.

This chain connects TRBV27 to TRBJ2-1, with TRBD2 identical over 10 bases. Germline trimming cut 3 bases from V and 7 bases from J; bases unmatched to any gene: 6. There are 15 residues in the CDR3. Germline CDR1 MNHEY, CDR2 SMNVEV (reference sequence). The CDR3 DNA sequence: TGTGCCAGCAGTTTTTTAACTAGCGGGACTAATGAGCAGTTCTTC. This sequence encodes CASSFLTSGTNEQFF.

The chain recombines TRBV5-3 with TRBJ2-7; possibly TRBD1 for D (6 bases). Being an ORF, TRBV5-3 has a function that is uncertain. The CDR3 has 13 amino acids. V was cut by 4 bases and J by 3 bases, with 11 bases left in between. The CDR3 DNA is TGTGCCAGAAGCGCCGGGACAATCTACGAGCAGTACTTC. Translating it yields CARSAGTIYEQYF.

In its sample, this clone was seen once. J is TRBJ2-7 and V is TRBV27, with 14 bases identical to TRBD2. Germline V CDR1 and CDR2: MNHEY, SMNVEV (reference sequence). V trimming: 5 bases; J trimming: 6 bases; junction bases outside the gene matches: 9. The CDR3 runs 16 residues. CDR3 in DNA: TGTGCCAGCAGTGCGAAGGGACTAGCGGGAGTCTCCGAGCAGTACTTC. This translates into CASSAKGLAGVSEQYF.

V and J are TRBV2 and TRBJ2-7, with 8 bases matching TRBD2. This CDR3 spans 13 amino acids. Per the germline V gene, CDR1 is SNHLY and CDR2 is FYNNEI. After removal of 8 bases from V and 7 bases from J, the junction contained 10 bases not matched to a gene. CDR3 nucleotide sequence: TGTGCCAGCTGTACTAGCGGACTCGGGGAGCAGTACTTC. It encodes CASCTSGLGEQYF.

The rearrangement uses TRBV25-1 and TRBJ1-2, with a tentative D call TRBD1 (5 bases). The CDR3 is 16 residues long. The V end was cut by 6 bases, the J end by 2 bases, with 19 bases between. Per germline, CDR1 MGHDK and CDR2 SYGVNS. This chain's CDR3 is CASRAEGRGLNYGYTF. CDR3 in DNA: TGTGCCAGCAGGGCAGAAGGACGGGGGTTAAACTATGGCTACACCTTC.

The genes are TRBV28 and TRBJ1-1, with 7 bases that match TRBD1. Germline V gene lookup returns CDR1 MDHEN and CDR2 SYDVKM. The length of the CDR3 is 15 residues. Unmatched junction bases numbered 10, after V lost 7 bases and J lost 2 bases. For the CDR3, the DNA is TGTGCCAGCAAATGGGGGACAGCCCGAAACACTGAAGCTTTCTTT. This translates into CASKWGTARNTEAFF.

Remarks on this clone: This CDR3 fails to terminate in the conserved phenylalanine or tryptophan, so it likely reflects a read error. No DNA is shown, since the ends of the CDR3 on it are uncertain; the CDR3 is the one TCRdb lists. The gene calls are TRBV24-1 and TRBJ1-1. The V gene's germline CDR1 is KGHDR and CDR2 SFDVKD. The CDR3 has 11 residues if both end residues are counted. This CDR3 is CATKNGPGAVC.

This clone was recorded once. The gene calls are TRBV4-2 and TRBJ2-1, with TRBD2 matching over 10 bases. The germline gives CDR1 LGHNA, CDR2 YNFKEQ. Germline trimming cut 4 bases from V and 6 bases from J; bases unmatched to any gene: 6. CDR3 length equals 15 residues. This CDR3 reads CASSRGLADPNEQFF. As DNA, the CDR3 is TGTGCCAGCAGCCGCGGACTAGCGGACCCCAATGAGCAGTTCTTC.

V is TRBV7-6 and J is TRBJ2-7; TRBD1 aligns across 9 bases. V lost 4 bases to trimming and J lost 3 bases; unmatched junction nucleotides: 10. CDR1 is SGHVS and CDR2 is FNYEAQ in the germline V gene. The CDR3 has 16 residues. CDR3 bases: TGTGCCAGCAGCTCCCTAAGGGGACAGGGATTCTACGAGCAGTACTTC. This codes for CASSSLRGQGFYEQYF.

The CDR3 DNA is TGCGCCAGCAGCCAAACCAGCCAAGAGACCCAGTACTTC. Its protein is CASSQTSQETQYF. This chain uses TRBV4-1 with TRBJ2-5, with D unresolved. Germline CDR1 reads MGHRA; CDR2 reads YSYEKL. The V end lost 2 bases, the J end lost 1 base, and 5 bases lay between the germline ends. The CDR3 sequence is 13 residues long.

J is TRBJ2-3 and V is TRBV7-7; 9 positions match TRBD1. V gave up 5 bases and J gave up 3 bases; unmatched junction bases: 6. The CDR3 runs 15 residues. Germline V lookup: CDR1 SSHAT, CDR2 FNYEAQ (reference sequence). The chain's CDR3 is CASSPRDRETDTQYF. The CDR3 nucleotides read TGTGCCAGCAGCCCCCGGGACAGGGAGACAGATACGCAGTATTTT.

This rearrangement joins TRBV6-5 to TRBJ2-3, with 8 bases lining up with TRBD1. Looked up from germline, CDR1 is MNHEY and CDR2 is SVGAGI. The V gene end was trimmed by 5 bases and the J gene end by 2 bases; junction bases not matched to a gene: 6. The CDR3 spans 15 residues. CDR3 DNA sequence: TGTGCCAGCAGTACTAGACAGGGGCTCACAGATACGCAGTATTTT. Its protein is CASSTRQGLTDTQYF.

The chain links TRBV7-2 to TRBJ2-3, with D possibly TRBD2 on 5 matching bases. The ends were cut back, 1 base at V and 4 bases at J, with 9 bases in the middle. CDR3 length equals 14 residues. Germline CDR1 is SGHTA and CDR2 is FQGNSA. The CDR3 DNA follows: TGTGCCAGCAGCTTAGGAACGGGATCAGATACGCAGTATTTT. The encoded protein is CASSLGTGSDTQYF.

The V and J genes are TRBV24-1 and TRBJ2-7; no definite D call. V lost 8 bases, J lost 4 bases, and 17 bases lay in between. The CDR3 runs to 14 residues. Per the germline V gene, CDR1 is KGHDR and CDR2 is SFDVKD. CDR3 bases: TGTGCCACCAATAGATTTTTCTGCAATTACGAGCAGTACTTC. It yields the protein CATNRFFCNYEQYF.

The chain has TRBV30 and TRBJ2-7; D is perhaps TRBD2 (6 bases). Germline V gene sequence: CDR1 GTSNPN, CDR2 SVGIG (reference sequence). Trimming left V 3 bases short and J 2 bases short, with 14 bases between. The CDR3 totals 14 residues. Written as DNA, the CDR3 is TGTGCCTGGAGGGGCACGCGGGGTCCCTACGAGCAGTACTTC. This encodes CAWRGTRGPYEQYF.

The rearrangement uses TRBV4-3 and TRBJ2-2; TRBD1 agrees at 10 bases. After removal of 4 bases from V and 5 bases from J, the junction contained 7 bases not matched to a gene. The CDR3 loop spans 16 amino acids. Germline-derived CDR1 and CDR2 are LGHNA and YSLEER. This CDR3 is CASSPWTGGTTGELFF. In DNA, the CDR3 is TGCGCCAGCAGCCCCTGGACAGGGGGAACGACCGGGGAGCTGTTTTTT.

The CDR3 reads CASRRGTEDGYTF. CDR3 nucleotides: TGTGCCAGCAGACGTGGGACAGAGGATGGCTACACCTTC. This chain uses TRBV7-2 with TRBJ1-2; TRBD1 aligns across 7 bases. The V gene's germline CDR1 is SGHTA and CDR2 FQGNSA. The CDR3 has 13 amino acids. The junction had 7 bases not matched to a gene; V was cut back by 6 bases and J by 6 bases.

V gene TRBV14 combines with J gene TRBJ1-5; the D gene is possibly TRBD1 (6 bases). The CDR3 spans 14 residues. Trimming cost V 6 bases and J 1 base, with 10 bases left between them. CDR1 and CDR2 (germline): SGHDN, FVKESK. The CDR3 protein is CASSKQGSNQPQHF. The CDR3 DNA reads TGTGCCAGCAGTAAACAGGGAAGCAATCAGCCCCAGCATTTT. The full variable domain, in which reference TRBV14 and TRBJ1-5 provide the parts outside the CDR3, is EAGVTQFPSHSVIEKGQTVTLRCDPISGHDNLYWYRRVMGKEIKFLLHFVKESKQDESGMPNNRFLAERTGGTYSTLKVQPAELEDSGVYFCASSKQGSNQPQHFGDGTRLSIL.

This clone was found once. The rearrangement links TRBV5-5 to TRBJ2-1; D gene ambiguous. This CDR3 is built from 17 residues. Trimming removed 0 bases at V and 0 bases at J, with 13 bases between. CDR1 and CDR2 from the germline V gene are SGHKS and YYEKEE (reference sequence). The CDR3 region has the DNA TGTGCCAGCAGCTTGGACGTTGGCCGAAGCTCCTACAATGAGCAGTTCTTC. As protein: CASSLDVGRSSYNEQFF. Looking up the rest from reference TRBV5-5 and TRBJ2-1 gives the full variable domain: DAGVTQSPTHLIKTRGQQVTLRCSPISGHKSVSWYQQVLGQGPQFIFQYYEKEERGRGNFPDRFSARQFPNYSSELNVNALLLGDSALYLCASSLDVGRSSYNEQFFGPGTRLTVL.

This chain joins TRBV4-3 and TRBJ2-7; 8 positions agree with TRBD2. The length of the CDR3 is 15 residues. The germline CDR1 and CDR2 sequences are LGHNA and YSLEER. With V trimmed by 1 base and J by 4 bases, 6 bases remained unmatched. The CDR3 DNA follows: TGCGCCAGCAGCCAAGTGGGGACTAGTATATACGAGCAGTACTTC. Translated: CASSQVGTSIYEQYF.

This clone came up once. This sequence joins TRBV9 and TRBJ2-3; maybe TRBD1 (5 bases). The CDR3 contains 15 residues. The V gene's germline CDR1 is SGDLS and CDR2 YYNGEE. Trimming removed 0 bases at V and 0 bases at J, with 8 bases between. The CDR3 here is CASSVEGSSTDTQYF. The CDR3 nucleotides are TGTGCCAGCAGCGTAGAGGGGTCTAGCACAGATACGCAGTATTTT.

CDR3 sequence (DNA): TGTGCCAGCGGCGTCGGGGGGGCCATAGATACGCAGTATTTT. It encodes CASGVGGAIDTQYF. This chain connects TRBV7-3 to TRBJ2-3; 8 nucleotides line up with TRBD2. J was trimmed by 5 bases and V by 8 bases; bases with no gene match: 9. CDR1 is SGHTA and CDR2 is FQGTGA in the germline V gene. The CDR3 is made up of 14 amino acids.